The 9 T cell receptor beta chains given below trace back to one sample, sequenced in a study of T cells in localized non-small cell lung cancer. The method was immunoSEQ multiplex PCR; TCRdb's version includes in-frame clones alone and lacks a portion of them. The repertoire holds about 54,000 clones, with about 85% as singletons. Specimen: peripheral blood, collected before any cancer treatment. These receptors were taken from an older female donor with stage II squamous cell lung carcinoma.

In this sample, this clone turned up a few times. The chain is built from TRBV5-1 and TRBJ1-1; a possible D gene is TRBD1 (5 bases). The length of the CDR3 is 14 residues. Germline V gene data show CDR1 as SGHRS and CDR2 as YFSETQ. The V end lost 5 bases, the J end lost 4 bases, and 15 bases lay between the germline ends. The CDR3 DNA reads TGCGCCAGCAGAGGGGTTTCGAGGTCCACTGAAGCTTTCTTT. Encoded protein: CASRGVSRSTEAFF.

The chain has TRBV9 and TRBJ1-5; TRBD1 might be the D (5 bases). Germline V lookup: CDR1 SGDLS, CDR2 YYNGEE. V dropped 1 base and J dropped 9 bases, with 11 bases sitting between them. The CDR3 sequence is 13 residues long. This CDR3 is CASSVNPQGPQHF. CDR3 nucleotides: TGTGCCAGCAGCGTAAACCCCCAGGGGCCCCAGCATTTT.

This clone was seen only once. The genes are TRBV7-2 and TRBJ1-6; possibly TRBD1 for D (6 bases). This CDR3 is 17 amino acids long. Trimming took off 1 base at V and 4 bases at J, with 14 bases between the two ends. The V gene's germline CDR1 is SGHTA and CDR2 FQGNSA. CDR3 sequence reads: CASSLGWGPTYNSPLHF. CDR3 nucleotides: TGTGCCAGCAGCTTAGGTTGGGGGCCCACTTATAATTCACCCCTCCACTTT.

The V and J genes are TRBV6-6 and TRBJ1-2, with 8 bases aligning to TRBD1. The V gene end was trimmed by 6 bases and the J gene end by 6 bases; junction bases not matched to a gene: 3. The CDR3 has 12 amino acids. The germline V gene encodes CDR1 MNHNY and CDR2 SVGAGI (reference sequence). The CDR3 region is CASRTGDDGYTF. The CDR3, as DNA: TGTGCCAGCAGGACAGGGGACGATGGCTACACCTTC.

V is TRBV30 and J is TRBJ2-7; possible D gene TRBD1, 7 bases. V was trimmed by 8 bases and J by 5 bases, leaving 19 bases between them. CDR1 GTSNPN and CDR2 SVGIG come from the germline V gene (reference sequence). This CDR3 has 13 amino acids. CDR3 sequence reads: CAGGDSPRDEQYF. DNA for the CDR3: TGTGCCGGCGGGGACAGCCCTCGGGACGAGCAGTACTTC.

This rearrangement joins TRBV29-1 to TRBJ2-5; D is ambiguous. V shed 0 bases and J shed 14 bases, with 19 bases lying between them. The CDR3 contains 13 residues. From germline, CDR1 is SQVTM and CDR2 ANQGSEA. The CDR3 loop reads CSVEDRAAKSLYF. In nucleotides, the CDR3 is TGCAGCGTTGAAGATAGGGCAGCCAAATCACTTTACTTC.

This clone was found once. The gene calls are TRBV5-1 and TRBJ1-5; 7 bases match TRBD1. Germline V gives CDR1 SGHRS, CDR2 YFSETQ. The CDR3 extends over 15 amino acids. V lost 1 base and J lost 0; bases outside the gene matches: 1. CDR3 in amino acids: CASSLTGDSNQPQHF. The CDR3 bases are TGCGCCAGCAGCTTGACAGGGGATAGCAATCAGCCCCAGCATTTT.

The V gene is TRBV29-1, the J gene TRBJ2-1; TRBD1 or TRBD2 may be the D gene (5 bases each). The CDR3 sequence is 12 residues long. Per germline, CDR1 SQVTM and CDR2 ANQGSEA. The CDR3 loop is CSLKWGSHEQFF. CDR3 coding DNA: TGCAGTCTCAAGTGGGGGTCTCATGAGCAGTTCTTC.

The rearrangement uses TRBV7-2 and TRBJ1-1; no reliable D call. Germline-derived CDR1 and CDR2 are SGHTA and FQGNSA. Deletions cut 4 bases from V and 7 bases from J, with 7 bases between. The CDR3 contains 11 residues. The CDR3 sequence is CASSSSIEAFF. CDR3 bases: TGTGCCAGCAGCTCCAGCATTGAAGCTTTCTTT.